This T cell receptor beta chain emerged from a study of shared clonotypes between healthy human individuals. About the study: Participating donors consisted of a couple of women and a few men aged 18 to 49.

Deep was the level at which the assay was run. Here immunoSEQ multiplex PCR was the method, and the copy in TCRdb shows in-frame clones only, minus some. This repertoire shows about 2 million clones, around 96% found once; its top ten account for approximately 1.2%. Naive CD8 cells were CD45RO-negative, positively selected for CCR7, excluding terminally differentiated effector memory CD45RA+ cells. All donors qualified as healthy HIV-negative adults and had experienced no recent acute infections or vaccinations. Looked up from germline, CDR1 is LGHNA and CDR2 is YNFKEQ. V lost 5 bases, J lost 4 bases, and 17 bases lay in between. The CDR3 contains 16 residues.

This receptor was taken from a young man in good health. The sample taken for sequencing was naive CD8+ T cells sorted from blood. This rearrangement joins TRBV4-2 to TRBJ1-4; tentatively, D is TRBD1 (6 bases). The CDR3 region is CASSERLGGLNEKLFF. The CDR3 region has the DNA TGTGCCAGCAGCGAGAGATTGGGGGGCCTTAATGAAAAACTGTTTTTT.